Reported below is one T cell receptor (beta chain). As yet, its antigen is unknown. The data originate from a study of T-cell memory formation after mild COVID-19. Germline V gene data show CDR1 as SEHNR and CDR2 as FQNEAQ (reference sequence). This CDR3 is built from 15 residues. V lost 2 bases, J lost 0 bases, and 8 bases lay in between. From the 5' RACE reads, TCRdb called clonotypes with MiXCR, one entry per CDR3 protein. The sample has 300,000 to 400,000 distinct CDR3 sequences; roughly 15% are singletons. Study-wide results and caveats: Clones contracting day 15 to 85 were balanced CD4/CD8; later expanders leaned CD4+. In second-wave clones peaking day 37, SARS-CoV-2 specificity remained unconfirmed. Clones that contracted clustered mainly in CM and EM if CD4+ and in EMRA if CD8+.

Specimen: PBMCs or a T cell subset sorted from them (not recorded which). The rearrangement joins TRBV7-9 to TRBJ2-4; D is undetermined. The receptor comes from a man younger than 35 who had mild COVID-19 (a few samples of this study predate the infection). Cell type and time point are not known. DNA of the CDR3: TGTGCCAGCAGCTTAAGCCGGCTAGCCAAAAACATTCAGTACTTC. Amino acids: CASSLSRLAKNIQYF.